This TCR beta chain came from a study of T cells in Graves' hyperthyroidism and ophthalmopathy. This clonotype showed up many times. What it binds is not known. TCR beta CDR3 regions were amplified from RNA. The study used the HTBI primer set for a first-round RT-PCR of the TCR CDR3. TCRdb re-called the multiplex PCR reads with MiXCR, one entry per CDR3 protein. The sample shows 300,000 to 450,000 distinct CDR3 sequences, approximately 15% of them seen only once. Diagnosis rested on symptoms, serum thyroxine and TRAb, thyroid ultrasound, and orbital computed tomography. CDR1 LGHDT and CDR2 YNNKEL come from the germline V gene (reference sequence). This CDR3 spans 14 amino acids. The germline V and J ends were trimmed by 1 base and 8 bases, with 12 bases remaining between them. Study-level points and caveats: In the blood, most expanded thyroid clonotypes above 0.001 appeared as well. A model of 13 V-J features distinguished ophthalmopathy from stable hyperthyroidism.

The clonotype comes from a woman aged 25-40 years with Graves' hyperthyroidism. The material sequenced was blood. This chain joins TRBV3-1 and TRBJ1-3; maybe TRBD1 (6 bases). In nucleotides, the CDR3 is TGTGCCAGCAGCCAAGTACGGACAGTCGACACCATATATTTT. Amino acids: CASSQVRTVDTIYF.